The 21 T cell receptor beta chains in this list originate from one sample, sequenced in a study of T-cell memory formation after mild COVID-19. TCRdb reprocessed the 5' RACE reads via MiXCR and lists one record per CDR3 protein. The sample lists about 290,000 distinct CDR3 sequences; less than 20% were seen once. Sequencing was done on a sample of PBMCs or a T cell subset sorted from them (not recorded which). Every receptor here comes from a man aged 18 to 29 who had mild COVID-19 (a few samples of this study predate the infection). Cell type and time point are not known.

The rearrangement uses TRBV4-1 and TRBJ2-1; D unclear. The CDR3 sequence is 17 residues long. Germline V gene data show CDR1 as MGHRA and CDR2 as YSYEKL. Trimming removed 2 bases from V and 1 base from J, with 15 bases in between. The CDR3 sequence is CASSQPTGYGSYNEQFF. CDR3 in DNA: TGCGCCAGCAGCCAACCTACGGGTTATGGGTCCTACAATGAGCAGTTCTTC.

The CDR3 region is CASSEGFGTLPLHF. The CDR3 DNA reads TGTGCCAGCAGTGAGGGGTTTGGTACTCTTCCCCTCCACTTT. The chain uses TRBV2 and TRBJ1-6; D gene unclear. This CDR3 spans 14 amino acids. The V gene lost 3 bases and the J gene lost 13 bases, with 16 bases spanning the gap. Germline CDR1 and CDR2: SNHLY and FYNNEI.

The genes are TRBV4-1 and TRBJ1-2, with 8 bases aligning to TRBD1. The CDR3 is 15 residues long. Germline V gene sequence: CDR1 MGHRA, CDR2 YSYEKL. V shed 2 bases, J shed 6 bases, and the junction held 8 bases outside the gene matches. CDR3: CASSQPGTGGNGYTF. The CDR3, as DNA: TGCGCCAGCAGCCAACCGGGGACAGGTGGAAATGGCTACACCTTC.

The V call is TRBV5-1, the J call TRBJ1-5; 10 bases match TRBD1. Losses at the gene ends were 4 bases for V and 7 bases for J; bases not matched to a gene: 5. The germline CDR1 and CDR2 sequences are SGHRS and YFSETQ. This CDR3 has 14 residues. DNA for the CDR3: TGCGCCAGCAGCCCGGGGACAGGGGTACAGCCCCAGCATTTT. Amino acid sequence: CASSPGTGVQPQHF.

This rearrangement joins TRBV9 to TRBJ2-7; D is possibly TRBD1 or TRBD2 (5 bases each). CDR1 and CDR2 (germline): SGDLS, YYNGEE. The CDR3 sequence is 17 residues long. V was pared by 4 bases and J by 2 bases, with 22 bases between. As DNA, the CDR3 is TGTGCCAGCAGCCCGAGGGGTGCGTCGGGGTCGGCCTACGAGCAGTACTTC. Residues: CASSPRGASGSAYEQYF.

This clonotype was recorded many times. This chain connects TRBV6-5 to TRBJ1-1; D remains unclear. Trimming stripped 1 base from V and 4 bases from J, with 7 bases between. The CDR3 has 13 residues. The germline V gene has CDR1 MNHEY and CDR2 SVGAGI. CDR3 residues: CASSYYPRTEAFF. CDR3 in DNA: TGTGCCAGCAGTTACTACCCCCGCACTGAAGCTTTCTTT.

This clonotype was observed a few times. V usage is TRBV3-1 and J usage is TRBJ1-2; TRBD1 matches at 7 bases. Unmatched junction bases numbered 8, after V lost 2 bases and J lost 8 bases. The CDR3 consists of 14 residues. Germline-derived CDR1 and CDR2 are LGHDT and YNNKEL (reference sequence). In DNA form, the CDR3 reads TGTGCCAGCAGCCAATCGGGGACAGACGGCGGCTACACCTTC. This sequence encodes CASSQSGTDGGYTF. Complete variable domain (other parts from reference TRBV3-1 and TRBJ1-2): DTAVSQTPKYLVTQMGNDKSIKCEQNLGHDTMYWYKQDSKKFLKIMFSYNNKELIINETVPNRFSPKSPDKAHLNLHINSLELGDSAVYFCASSQSGTDGGYTFGSGTRLTVV.

This clonotype has at least ten counts. The genes are TRBV6-2 or TRBV6-3 and TRBJ2-3; D perhaps matches TRBD2 (6 bases). The CDR3 runs 14 residues. V was trimmed by 6 bases and J by 3 bases, leaving 13 bases between them. Germline CDR1 MNHEY, CDR2 SVGEGT. Here the CDR3 reads CASRRLVATDTQYF. The CDR3 nucleotides are TGTGCCAGCAGACGACTAGTCGCTACAGATACGCAGTATTTT.

V usage is TRBV5-6 and J usage is TRBJ2-7; D remains unclear. There are 14 residues in the CDR3. Per the germline V gene, CDR1 is SGHDT and CDR2 is YYEEEE. V shed 1 base and J shed 3 bases, with 11 bases lying between them. CDR3 sequence: CASSLPGQVYEQYV. CDR3 nucleotide sequence: TGTGCCAGCAGCTTGCCGGGCCAGGTCTACGAGCAGTACGTC.

This clonotype has a handful of counts. The chain uses TRBV4-2 and TRBJ2-7, with 7 bases that match TRBD2. The ends lost 4 bases at V and 4 bases at J; junction bases unmatched: 13. CDR1 LGHNA and CDR2 YNFKEQ come from the germline V gene. The CDR3 length is 16 residues. The CDR3 sequence: CASSPIPAGLTYEQYF. The CDR3 nucleotides are TGTGCCAGCAGCCCGATCCCAGCGGGGCTTACGTACGAGCAGTACTTC.

This clonotype was counted only a few times. The chain employs TRBV7-6 and TRBJ2-3, with D possibly being TRBD1 (6 bases). The length of the CDR3 is 15 residues. Germline assignment: CDR1 SGHVS and CDR2 FNYEAQ. V was pared by 4 bases and J by 2 bases, with 13 bases between. The CDR3 DNA reads as TGTGCCAGCAGCTACCGACAGGACCCCACAGATACGCAGTATTTT. Translated: CASSYRQDPTDTQYF.

This clonotype occurred a few times. J is TRBJ2-3 and V is TRBV4-1; D not resolved. Trimming removed 4 bases from V and 0 bases from J, with 8 bases in between. CDR1 and CDR2 from the germline V gene are MGHRA and YSYEKL. The CDR3 totals 14 residues. The CDR3 DNA reads as TGCGCCAGCAGCCGCGGACCCAGCACAGATACGCAGTATTTT. It translates to CASSRGPSTDTQYF.

This clonotype was picked up a small number of times. The chain combines TRBV4-3 with TRBJ2-1, with TRBD2 matching 12 bases. V lost 3 bases, J lost 0 bases, and 0 bases stayed unmatched. Germline values: CDR1 LGHNA, CDR2 YSLEER. This CDR3 spans 16 amino acids. The chain's CDR3 is CASSQTSGGSYNEQFF. As DNA, the CDR3 is TGCGCCAGCAGCCAGACTAGCGGGGGCTCCTACAATGAGCAGTTCTTC.

The chain joins TRBV3-1 to TRBJ2-5; a weak D match, TRBD2 (7 bases). Germline CDR1 reads LGHDT; CDR2 reads YNNKEL (reference sequence). CDR3 length: 14 amino acids. Trimming left V 3 bases short and J 9 bases short, with 17 bases between. Here the CDR3 reads CASSQVGGREAQYF. The CDR3 DNA follows: TGTGCCAGCAGCCAGGTCGGGGGCCGGGAGGCCCAGTACTTC.

CDR3 bases: TGTGCCAGCAGACCGGGACGGACGAACACTGAAGCTTTCTTT. As protein: CASRPGRTNTEAFF. The V gene is TRBV7-2, the J gene TRBJ1-1, with a tentative D call TRBD1 (5 bases). The CDR3 covers 14 residues. Looked up from germline, CDR1 is SGHTA and CDR2 is FQGNSA. Trimming left V 6 bases short and J 1 base short, with 12 bases between. The variable domain in full, completed from reference TRBV7-2 and TRBJ1-1, reads GAGVSQSPSNKVTEKGKDVELRCDPISGHTALYWYRQSLGQGLEFLIYFQGNSAPDKSGLPSDRFSAERTGGSVSTLTIQRTQQEDSAVYLCASRPGRTNTEAFFGQGTRLTVV.

This chain connects TRBV7-9 to TRBJ2-1; D uncertain. Germline V gene sequence: CDR1 SEHNR, CDR2 FQNEAQ (reference sequence). CDR3 size: 15 residues. V lost 1 base, J lost 2 bases, and 9 bases lay in between. DNA of the CDR3: TGTGCCAGCAGCTTAGTTGGACCTGCCTACAATGAGCAGTTCTTC. Amino acids: CASSLVGPAYNEQFF.

This rearrangement joins TRBV11-2 to TRBJ1-1; no firm D call. Germline CDR1 is SGHAT and CDR2 is FQNNGV. The CDR3 extends over 14 amino acids. V was trimmed by 5 bases and J by 9 bases, leaving 19 bases between them. The CDR3 coding sequence is TGTGCCAGCAGCGTCCCGGGGAGGTCCCCACAAGCTTTCTTT. It specifies CASSVPGRSPQAFF.

This clonotype was detected a few times. This chain joins TRBV6-2 or TRBV6-3 and TRBJ1-5; D call uncertain. Trimming removed 4 bases from V and 1 base from J, with 8 bases in between. There are 14 residues in the CDR3. Germline lookup yields CDR1 MNHEY and CDR2 SVGEGT. The CDR3 reads CASSWGESNQPQHF. The CDR3 nucleotides read TGTGCCAGCAGTTGGGGAGAGAGCAATCAGCCCCAGCATTTT.

The chain couples TRBV10-2 to TRBJ1-6; D remains ambiguous. The CDR3 sequence is 12 residues long. The V and J ends lost 6 bases and 10 bases respectively, with 10 bases between them. From germline, CDR1 is WSHSY and CDR2 SAAADI. The CDR3 loop reads CASRDLESPLHF. Here the CDR3 DNA reads TGCGCCAGCAGGGACCTTGAATCACCCCTCCACTTT.

As regards this clonotype: A read error may produce the germline difference seen at one junction end. The chain recombines TRBV11-2 with TRBJ2-7, with D possibly TRBD1 on 6 matching bases. The germline CDR1 and CDR2 sequences are SGHAT and FQNNGV. CDR3 length: 14 amino acids. In nucleotides, the CDR3 is TGTGCCAGCAGCTCTTTCCAGGGGACCATTCTTCTGGACTTC. Translation: CASSSFQGTILLDF.

About this clonotype: No conserved phenylalanine or tryptophan is present at the end of the CDR3, so a read error is the likely explanation. The chain joins TRBV7-9 to TRBJ2-7; tentative D call: TRBD1 (6 bases). Trimming stripped 7 bases from V and 1 base from J, with 8 bases between. CDR3 length: 12 amino acids. Per the germline V gene, CDR1 is SEHNR and CDR2 is FQNEAQ (reference sequence). The CDR3 nucleotides read TGTGCCAGCACCACAGGGTCCTACGAGCAGTACTCC. Protein: CASTTGSYEQYS.